The next 9 T cell receptor beta chains were all read from a single sample in a study of type 1 regulatory T cells. Their recognized antigens are unknown. A single record per CDR3 protein comes from TCRdb applying MiXCR to the reads. The table shows tens of thousands of distinct CDR3 sequences, with roughly two thirds occurring only once. Specimen: cultured T cells, either the whole culture or a sorted T cell fraction (not recorded which). Stated subset: Tr1-enriched cell product generated in vitro against host alloantigens. The receptors derive from a human donor in good health.

The sample holds a few counts of this clonotype. The rearrangement uses TRBV12-3 or TRBV12-4 and TRBJ2-3; D is possibly TRBD1 (5 bases). This CDR3 has 15 amino acids. V was cut by 2 bases and J by 2 bases, with 11 bases left in between. CDR3 sequence: CASSLRGGYTDTQYF. In nucleotides, the CDR3 is TGTGCCAGCAGTTTAAGGGGTGGCTACACAGATACGCAGTATTTT.

This clonotype was counted only a few times. The chain has TRBV30 and TRBJ2-6; D gene unclear. The germline V and J ends were trimmed by 0 bases and 2 bases, with 14 bases remaining between them. Germline V gene lookup returns CDR1 GTSNPN and CDR2 SVGIG (reference sequence). CDR3 length: 17 residues. CDR3 DNA: TGTGCCTGGAGTGTAAGTAAGTGGCGAACTGGGGCCAACGTCCTGACTTTC. Translated, it gives CAWSVSKWRTGANVLTF.

The rearrangement joins TRBV20-1 to TRBJ1-1, with D maybe TRBD1 (5 bases). CDR1 is DFQATT and CDR2 is SNEGSKA in the germline V gene (reference sequence). There are 14 residues in the CDR3. The germline V and J ends were trimmed by 3 bases and 0 bases, with 11 bases remaining between them. CDR3 coding DNA: TGCAGTGCTAGTGGGGCACCTATGAACACTGAAGCTTTCTTT. This encodes CSASGAPMNTEAFF.

The chain links TRBV4-3 to TRBJ2-3; D unclear. This CDR3 is built from 14 residues. V lost 0 bases and J lost 3, with 7 bases in between. Germline V CDR1 and CDR2: LGHNA, YSLEER. CDR3 bases: TGCGCCAGCAGCCAAGATCTAGGGACAGATACGCAGTATTTT. Its translation is CASSQDLGTDTQYF.

The V gene is TRBV6-2 or TRBV6-3, the J gene TRBJ2-7; 8 bases agree with TRBD1. The V segment lost 7 bases and the J segment 0 bases; nucleotides outside the gene matches: 5. The CDR3 has 14 amino acids. The germline V gene has CDR1 MNHEY and CDR2 SVGEGT. The CDR3 loop is CASNTGGFSYEQYF. For the CDR3, the DNA is TGTGCCAGCAATACAGGGGGATTCTCCTACGAGCAGTACTTC.

V is TRBV7-2 and J is TRBJ1-2; D is possibly TRBD1 (5 bases). Germline values: CDR1 SGHTA, CDR2 FQGNSA. V was trimmed by 3 bases and J by 1 base, leaving 15 bases between them. There are 16 residues in the CDR3. CDR3 sequence (DNA): TGTGCCAGCAGCTTGAGCGGGACTCTTCTTAACTATGGCTACACCTTC. It translates to CASSLSGTLLNYGYTF.

V and J are TRBV12-3 or TRBV12-4 and TRBJ2-1; the D gene is possibly TRBD1 (5 bases). V lost 2 bases to trimming and J lost 4 bases, with 12 bases between them. The CDR3 extends over 15 amino acids. The CDR3 spells CASSLTQGQYNEQFF. Here the CDR3 DNA reads TGTGCCAGCAGTTTAACCCAGGGTCAGTACAATGAGCAGTTCTTC.

The chain combines TRBV7-6 with TRBJ2-2; D gene ambiguous. The V gene lost 1 base and the J gene lost 10 bases, with 16 bases spanning the gap. Looked up from germline, CDR1 is SGHVS and CDR2 is FNYEAQ. CDR3 length: 15 residues. The CDR3 region has the DNA TGTGCCAGCAGCTTAGAAGTCGGGCAGTTTGAGGAGCTGTTTTTT. Translating gives CASSLEVGQFEELFF.

In its sample, this clonotype was seen a few times. V usage is TRBV2 and J usage is TRBJ2-5, with TRBD2 matching 8 bases. After removal of 7 bases from V and 7 bases from J, the junction contained 14 bases not matched to a gene. Germline V gives CDR1 SNHLY, CDR2 FYNNEI. There are 15 residues in the CDR3. Here the CDR3 reads CASNRAGGQRGTQYF. The CDR3 DNA reads as TGTGCCAGCAACCGCGCGGGGGGTCAACGGGGGACCCAGTACTTC. The full variable domain, completed using reference TRBV2 and TRBJ2-5, is EPEVTQTPSHQVTQMGQEVILRCVPISNHLYFYWYRQILGQKVEFLVSFYNNEISEKSEIFDDQFSVERPDGSNFTLKIRSTKLEDSAMYFCASNRAGGQRGTQYFGPGTRLLVL.